A selection of T cell receptor beta chains follows, all from one sample in a study of T cell responses to AZD1222 COVID-19 vaccine. The table came from immunoSEQ multiplex PCR; TCRdb's copy has only in-frame clones and leaves some out. The sample carries some 130,000 clones, about 93% recorded once. This specimen was peripheral blood, taken on day 0 of AZD1222 vaccination. All receptors come from an adult in good health. Both conserved end residues are part of each CDR3. Each record gives: clone size, V gene, J gene, D gene, CDR3 protein, CDR3 DNA. The D gene is left open where the match is weak. Size values are once, few and many counts, or a class for expanded clones, and some rows have none.

>-|TRBV5-1|TRBJ2-2|-
CASSFIMNTGELFF
TGCGCCAGCAGCTTTATAATGAACACCGGGGAGCTGTTTTTT
>-|TRBV6-5|TRBJ1-1|-
CASKYPTLNTEAFF
TGTGCCAGCAAGTACCCCACACTGAACACTGAAGCTTTCTTT
>-|TRBV3-1/TRBV3-2|TRBJ2-7|TRBD1
CASSPPPLGQGSSYEQYF
TGTGCCAGCAGCCCTCCTCCCTTGGGACAGGGCAGCTCCTACGAGCAGTACTTC
>-|TRBV7-9|TRBJ1-1|-
CASSPSGVPSAFF
TGTGCCAGCAGCCCGAGCGGGGTACCCTCCGCTTTCTTT
>-|TRBV7-6|TRBJ2-1|-
CASSLDGHEQFF
TGTGCCAGCAGCTTAGATGGACATGAGCAGTTCTTC
>-|TRBV3-1/TRBV3-2|TRBJ1-1|-
CASSHEGGGAFF
TGTGCCAGCAGCCATGAGGGGGGGGGAGCTTTCTTT
>-|TRBV5-5|TRBJ1-6|-
CASSTRDGGNSPLHF
TGTGCCAGCAGCACGAGGGACGGGGGGAATTCACCCCTCCACTTT
>-|TRBV6-5|TRBJ2-7|-
CASSYLGGEQYF
TGTGCCAGCAGTTACTTAGGTGGCGAGCAGTACTTC
>-|TRBV2|TRBJ2-4|-
CASKMGSGIQYF
TGTGCCAGCAAGATGGGGTCAGGCATTCAGTACTTC
>-|TRBV7-9|TRBJ1-4|-
CASSLGGGSGWEKLFF
TGTGCCAGCAGCCTCGGCGGGGGTTCGGGGTGGGAAAAACTGTTTTTT
>-|TRBV3-1/TRBV3-2|TRBJ2-1|TRBD1
CASSSLDRGYLNEQFF
TGTGCCAGCAGCTCCTTAGACAGGGGATACCTGAATGAGCAGTTCTTC
>-|TRBV5-1|TRBJ1-2|-
CASSQTPATGDYGYTF
TGCGCCAGCAGCCAGACACCAGCGACAGGTGACTATGGCTACACCTTC
>-|TRBV27|TRBJ2-2|TRBD1
CASRTGETGELFF
TGTGCCAGCAGGACAGGGGAGACCGGGGAGCTGTTTTTT
>-|TRBV15|TRBJ1-6|-
CATSRDWKWGWSPLHF
TGTGCCACCAGCAGAGATTGGAAATGGGGCTGGTCACCCCTCCACTTT
>-|TRBV11-3|TRBJ2-1|TRBD1
CASSLGQGTYNEQFF
TGTGCCAGCAGCCTCGGACAGGGGACCTACAATGAGCAGTTCTTC
>-|TRBV4-2|TRBJ2-5|TRBD2
CASSQGTSGGQETQYF
TGTGCCAGCAGCCAAGGGACTAGCGGGGGCCAAGAGACCCAGTACTTC
>-|TRBV11-2|TRBJ2-7|TRBD1
CASSLKIQGAWEQYF
TGTGCCAGCAGCTTAAAAATACAGGGGGCTTGGGAGCAGTACTTC
>-|TRBV14|TRBJ2-2|-
CASSQVPANTGELFF
TGTGCCAGCAGCCAAGTTCCCGCGAACACCGGGGAGCTGTTTTTT
>-|TRBV7-3|TRBJ2-2|-
CASSPTRSGELFF
TGTGCCAGCAGCCCAACTAGATCCGGGGAGCTGTTTTTT
>-|TRBV19|TRBJ1-6|-
CASREMTGPRGPLHF
TGTGCCAGTAGAGAGATGACAGGCCCAAGGGGACCCCTCCACTTT
>-|TRBV12-3/TRBV12-4|TRBJ1-4|-
CASSSEGEKLFF
TGTGCCAGCAGTTCAGAAGGTGAAAAACTGTTTTTT
>-|TRBV11-3|TRBJ2-2|-
CASSPSGPNTGELFF
TGTGCCAGCAGCCCCTCGGGACCGAACACCGGGGAGCTGTTTTTT
>-|TRBV2|TRBJ2-2|TRBD1
CASNGQGAYTGELFF
TGTGCCAGCAACGGACAGGGGGCCTACACCGGGGAGCTGTTTTTT
>-|TRBV30|TRBJ1-2|-
CAWSSGGFGYTF
TGTGCCTGGAGTAGCGGTGGGTTTGGCTACACCTTC
>-|TRBV25-1|TRBJ2-2|TRBD1
CASRENRGTANTGELFF
TGTGCCAGCAGGGAGAACAGGGGAACCGCGAACACCGGGGAGCTGTTTTTT
>-|TRBV5-1|TRBJ1-3|-
CASSLRPTGNTIYF
TGCGCCAGCAGCTTGCGACCGACTGGAAACACCATATATTTT
>once|TRBV7-8|TRBJ1-5|-
CASSLTRPGVANYSNQPQHF
TGTGCCAGCAGCTTAACCAGACCCGGGGTAGCCAATTATAGCAATCAGCCCCAGCATTTT
>-|TRBV6-5|TRBJ1-2|-
CASRLRVEGYYGYTF
TGTGCCAGCAGACTCCGCGTCGAAGGGTACTATGGCTACACCTTC
>-|TRBV5-4|TRBJ2-1|-
CASSGGTPSSYNEQFF
TGTGCCAGCAGCGGGGGAACCCCCAGCTCCTACAATGAGCAGTTCTTC
>-|TRBV10-3|TRBJ2-1|-
CAISESKGGTREQFF
TGTGCCATCAGTGAGTCGAAAGGTGGGACCAGGGAGCAGTTCTTC